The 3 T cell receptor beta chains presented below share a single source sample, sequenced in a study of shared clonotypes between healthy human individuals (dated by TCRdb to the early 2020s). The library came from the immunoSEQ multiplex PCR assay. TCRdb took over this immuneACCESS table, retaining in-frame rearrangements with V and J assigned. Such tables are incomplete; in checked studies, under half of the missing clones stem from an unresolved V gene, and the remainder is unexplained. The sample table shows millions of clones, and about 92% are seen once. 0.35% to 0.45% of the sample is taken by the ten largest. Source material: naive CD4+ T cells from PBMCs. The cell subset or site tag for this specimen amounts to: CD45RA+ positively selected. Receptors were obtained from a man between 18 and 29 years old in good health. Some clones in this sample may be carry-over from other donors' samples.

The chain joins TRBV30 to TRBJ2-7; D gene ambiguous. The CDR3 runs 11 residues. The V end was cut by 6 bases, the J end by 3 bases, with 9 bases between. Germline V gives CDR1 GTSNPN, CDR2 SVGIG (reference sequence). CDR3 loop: CACGGRYEQYF. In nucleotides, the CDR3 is TGTGCCTGTGGTGGACGCTACGAGCAGTACTTC.

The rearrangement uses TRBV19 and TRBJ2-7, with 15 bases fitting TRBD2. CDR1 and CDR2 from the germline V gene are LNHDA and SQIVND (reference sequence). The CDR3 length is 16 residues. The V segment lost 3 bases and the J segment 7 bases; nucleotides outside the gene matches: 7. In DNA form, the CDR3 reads TGTGCCAGTAGTATCGGGACTAGCGGGAGGCGTGAGGAGCAGTACTTC. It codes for CASSIGTSGRREEQYF.

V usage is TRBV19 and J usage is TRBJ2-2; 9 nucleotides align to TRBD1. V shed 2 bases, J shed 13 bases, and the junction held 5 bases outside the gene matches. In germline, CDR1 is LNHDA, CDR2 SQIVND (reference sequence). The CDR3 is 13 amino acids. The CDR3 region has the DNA TGTGCCAGTAGTATAAGGGACAGGGAAGGGCTGTTTTTT. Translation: CASSIRDREGLFF.